These 2 T cell receptor beta chains originate from one sample sequenced in a study of regulatory T cells in long-lasting Graves disease. Library construction for TCR beta used iRepertoire HTBI primers and Arm-PCR of CDR3 regions. One entry per CDR3 protein results from TCRdb running MiXCR on the multiplex PCR reads. The sample includes hundreds of thousands of distinct CDR3 sequences, over 15% of them seen just once. Time point in this sample: newly diagnosed GD, antithyroid drugs for less than 3 months. PBMC-extracted RNA yielded the TCR library. This sample was shared with a second study, whose subject was T cells in Graves' hyperthyroidism and ophthalmopathy.

Sequenced material: peripheral blood mononuclear cells (PBMCs), taken at new diagnosis, from a patient treated with antithyroid drugs. The receptors come from a man aged 35-49 years with Graves disease.

The table lists this clonotype with many counts. The chain carries TRBV20-1 and TRBJ2-3; D remains unclear. Germline CDR1 is DFQATT and CDR2 is SNEGSKA (reference sequence). V was trimmed by 0 bases and J by 3 bases, leaving 4 bases between them. CDR3 size: 12 residues. DNA of the CDR3: TGCAGTGCTAGAGATAATACAGATACGCAGTATTTT. Translating gives CSARDNTDTQYF.

In its sample, this clonotype was seen many times. The V gene is TRBV2, the J gene TRBJ2-3; 11 bases fit TRBD2. V lost 8 bases to trimming and J lost 5 bases; unmatched junction nucleotides: 6. There are 14 residues in the CDR3. The V gene's germline CDR1 is SNHLY and CDR2 FYNNEI. The CDR3 loop is CASPSGGQEDTQYF. The DNA for the CDR3 is TGTGCCAGCCCTAGCGGGGGGCAAGAAGATACGCAGTATTTT.